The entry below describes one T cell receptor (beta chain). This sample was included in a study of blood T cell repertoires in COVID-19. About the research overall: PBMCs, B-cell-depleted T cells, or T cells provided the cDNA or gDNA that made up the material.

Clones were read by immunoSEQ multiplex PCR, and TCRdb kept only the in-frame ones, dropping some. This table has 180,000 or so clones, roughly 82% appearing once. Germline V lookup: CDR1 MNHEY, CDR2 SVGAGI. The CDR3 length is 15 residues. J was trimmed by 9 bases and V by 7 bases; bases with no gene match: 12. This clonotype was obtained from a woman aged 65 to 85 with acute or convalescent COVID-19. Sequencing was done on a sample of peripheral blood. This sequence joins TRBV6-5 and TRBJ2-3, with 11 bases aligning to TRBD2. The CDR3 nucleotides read TGTGCCAGCACTCTACCACTAGCGGGGGCTCGCACGCAGTATTTT. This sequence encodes CASTLPLAGARTQYF.